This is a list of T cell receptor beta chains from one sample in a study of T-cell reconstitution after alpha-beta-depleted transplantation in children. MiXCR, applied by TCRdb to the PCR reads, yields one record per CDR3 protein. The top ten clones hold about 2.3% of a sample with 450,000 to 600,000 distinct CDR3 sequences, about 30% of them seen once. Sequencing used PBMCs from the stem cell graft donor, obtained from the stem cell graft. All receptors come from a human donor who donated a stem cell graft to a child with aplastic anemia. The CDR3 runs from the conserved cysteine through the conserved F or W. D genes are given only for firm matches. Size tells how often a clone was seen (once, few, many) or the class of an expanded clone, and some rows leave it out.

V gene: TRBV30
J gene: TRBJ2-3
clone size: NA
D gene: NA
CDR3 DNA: TGTGCCTGGGGCGGACACTTAAACACAGATACGCAGTATTTT
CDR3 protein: CAWGGHLNTDTQYF

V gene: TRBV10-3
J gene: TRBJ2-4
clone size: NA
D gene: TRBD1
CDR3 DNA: TGTGCCATCAGTCCGGGACAGGGTCGAAGAGCCAAAAACATTCAGTACTTC
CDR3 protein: CAISPGQGRRAKNIQYF

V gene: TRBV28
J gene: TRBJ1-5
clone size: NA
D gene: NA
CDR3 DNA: TGTGCCAGCAGACATGACAGTCAGCGCAATCAGCCCCAGCATTTT
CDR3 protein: CASRHDSQRNQPQHF

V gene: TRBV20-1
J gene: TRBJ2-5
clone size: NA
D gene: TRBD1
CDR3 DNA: TGCAGTGCGTGGGGGACAGGGTTAGAGACCCAGTACTTC
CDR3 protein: CSAWGTGLETQYF

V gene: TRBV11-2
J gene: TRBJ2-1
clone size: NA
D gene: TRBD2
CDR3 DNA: TGTGCCAGCAGCCTCAAATCTCAGATAACTAGCGGGAGGCCTAATGAGCAGTTCTTC
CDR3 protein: CASSLKSQITSGRPNEQFF

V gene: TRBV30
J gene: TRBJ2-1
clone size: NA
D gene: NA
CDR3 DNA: TGTGCCTGGAGTGTGACGGGGGTGTACAATGAGCAGTTCTTC
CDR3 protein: CAWSVTGVYNEQFF

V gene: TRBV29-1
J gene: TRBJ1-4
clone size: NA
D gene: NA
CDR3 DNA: TGCAGCGTCCTGACGGATTATGAAAAACTGTTTTTT
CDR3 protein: CSVLTDYEKLFF

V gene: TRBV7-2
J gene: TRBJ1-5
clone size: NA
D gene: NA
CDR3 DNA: TGTGCCAGCAGCTTAGCGGGCGTGAAGGGGGATCAGCCCCAGCATTTT
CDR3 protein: CASSLAGVKGDQPQHF

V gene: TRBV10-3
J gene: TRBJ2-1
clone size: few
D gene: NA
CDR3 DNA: TGTGCCATCAGTCCCGCCGGGAGCTACAATGAGCAGTTCTTC
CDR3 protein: CAISPAGSYNEQFF

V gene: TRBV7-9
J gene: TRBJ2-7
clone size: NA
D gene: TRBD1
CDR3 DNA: TGTGCCAGCAGCGGGCTTTTCGGGACAGCTACCTACGAGCAGTACTTC
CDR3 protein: CASSGLFGTATYEQYF

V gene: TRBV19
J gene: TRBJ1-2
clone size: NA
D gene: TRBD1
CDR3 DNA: TGTGCCAGTAGTAGAAGACAGGGGAACTATGGCTACACCTTC
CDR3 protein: CASSRRQGNYGYTF

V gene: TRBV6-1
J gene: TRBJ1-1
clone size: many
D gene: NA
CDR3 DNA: TGTGCCAGCAGTACGCACGGACAAACGGGGAACACTGAAGCTTTCTTT
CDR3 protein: CASSTHGQTGNTEAFF

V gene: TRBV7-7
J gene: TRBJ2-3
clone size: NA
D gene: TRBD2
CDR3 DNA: TGTGCCAGCAGTCCTACTAGCGGGTGGACAGATACGCAGTATTTT
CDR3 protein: CASSPTSGWTDTQYF

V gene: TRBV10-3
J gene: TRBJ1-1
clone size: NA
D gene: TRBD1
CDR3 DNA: TGTGCCATCGCCGGGACAGCGAACACTGAAGCTTTCTTT
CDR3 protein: CAIAGTANTEAFF

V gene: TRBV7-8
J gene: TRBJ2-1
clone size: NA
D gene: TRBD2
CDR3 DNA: TGTGCCAGCAGCAACCCCGGAGGGACTAGCGGGAGTTTATCCTACAATGAGCAGTTCTTC
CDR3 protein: CASSNPGGTSGSLSYNEQFF

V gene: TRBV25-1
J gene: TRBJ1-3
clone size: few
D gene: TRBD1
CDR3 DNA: TGTGCCAGCACGGGTAACACAGGGGGTGGAAACACCATATATTTT
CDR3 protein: CASTGNTGGGNTIYF

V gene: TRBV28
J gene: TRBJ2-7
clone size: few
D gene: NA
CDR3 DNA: TGTGCCAGCAGATCTGGGGGCGGGTACGAGCAGTACTTC
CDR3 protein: CASRSGGGYEQYF

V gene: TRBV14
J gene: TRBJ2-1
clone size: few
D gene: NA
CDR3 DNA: TGTGCCAGCAGCCAAGATTGGAGACAGCGGGCTTATTATGAGCAGTTCTTC
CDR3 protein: CASSQDWRQRAYYEQFF

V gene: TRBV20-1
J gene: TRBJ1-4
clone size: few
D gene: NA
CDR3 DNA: TGCAGTGCTAGGCCCCCCGGTGGACCCAATGAAAAACTGTTTTTT
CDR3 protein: CSARPPGGPNEKLFF

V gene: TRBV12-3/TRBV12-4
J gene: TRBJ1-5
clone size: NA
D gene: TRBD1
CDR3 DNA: TGTGCCAGCAGACCCGGGACAGCTAATCAGCCCCAGCATTTT
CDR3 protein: CASRPGTANQPQHF

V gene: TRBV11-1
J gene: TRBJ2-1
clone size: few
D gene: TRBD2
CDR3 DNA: TGTGCCAGCAGCTCAGGAGGAATAGCGGGGGTTAAAAGCAATGAGCAGTTCTTC
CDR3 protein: CASSSGGIAGVKSNEQFF

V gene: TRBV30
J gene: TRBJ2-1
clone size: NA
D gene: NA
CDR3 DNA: TGTGCCTGGAGTACCCTCCGGGGGCTCAATGAGCAGTTCTTC
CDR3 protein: CAWSTLRGLNEQFF

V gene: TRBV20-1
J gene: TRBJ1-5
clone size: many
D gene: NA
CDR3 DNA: TGCAGTGCTAGAGATCATCAGCCCCAGCATTTT
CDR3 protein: CSARDHQPQHF

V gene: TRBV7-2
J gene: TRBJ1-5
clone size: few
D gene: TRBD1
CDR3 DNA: TGTGCCAGCAGCTCGACAGGGGAAGGCAATCAGCCCCAGCATTTT
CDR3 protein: CASSSTGEGNQPQHF

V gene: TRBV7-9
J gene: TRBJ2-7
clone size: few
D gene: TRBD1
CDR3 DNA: TGTGCCAGTAACAGGGGACAGGGCTACGAGCAGTACTTC
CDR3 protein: CASNRGQGYEQYF

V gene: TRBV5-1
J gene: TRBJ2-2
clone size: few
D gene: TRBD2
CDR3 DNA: TGCGCCAGCAGCTTGGATATCAGGGAGGGCAACACCGGGGAGCTGTTTTTT
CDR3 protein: CASSLDIREGNTGELFF